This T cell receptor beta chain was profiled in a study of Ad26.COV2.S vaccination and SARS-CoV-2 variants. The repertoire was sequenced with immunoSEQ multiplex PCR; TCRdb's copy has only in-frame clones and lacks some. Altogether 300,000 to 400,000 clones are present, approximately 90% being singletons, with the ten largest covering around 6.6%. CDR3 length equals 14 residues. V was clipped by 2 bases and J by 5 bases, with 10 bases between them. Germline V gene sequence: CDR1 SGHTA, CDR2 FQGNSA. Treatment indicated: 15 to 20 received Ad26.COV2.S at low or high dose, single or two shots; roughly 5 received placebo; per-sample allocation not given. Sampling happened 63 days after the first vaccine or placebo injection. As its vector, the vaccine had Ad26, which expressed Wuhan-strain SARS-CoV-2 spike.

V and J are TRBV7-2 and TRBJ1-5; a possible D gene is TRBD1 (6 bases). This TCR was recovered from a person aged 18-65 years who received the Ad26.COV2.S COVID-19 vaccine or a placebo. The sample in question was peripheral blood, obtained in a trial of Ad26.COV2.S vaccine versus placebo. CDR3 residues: CASSLTGSHQPQHF. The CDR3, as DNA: TGTGCCAGCAGCTTAACAGGGTCGCATCAGCCCCAGCATTTT.